A single sample is the source of the 22 T cell receptor beta chains below, sequenced in a study of blood T cell repertoires in COVID-19. TCRdb keeps only in-frame clones here, not all; method: immunoSEQ multiplex PCR. The sample yields 400,000 or so clones, roughly 88% seen once. The sample consisted of PBMCs or T cells enriched from blood (not recorded which). The source of these receptors is a woman aged 40 to 50 with acute COVID-19.

This sequence joins TRBV29-1 and TRBJ2-3; D is perhaps TRBD2 (5 bases). The CDR3 spans 11 residues. The V end was cut by 6 bases, the J end by 4 bases, with 8 bases between. Germline-derived CDR1 and CDR2 are SQVTM and ANQGSEA. The CDR3 DNA reads as TGCAGCGTCTCGGAGGCAGATACGCAGTATTTT. Amino acid sequence: CSVSEADTQYF.

The chain recombines TRBV19 with TRBJ1-2, with 9 bases matching TRBD1. Germline CDR1 and CDR2: LNHDA and SQIVND (reference sequence). This CDR3 region has 11 residues. Trimming took 8 bases from V and 7 from J; bases not matched to a gene: 2. For the CDR3, the DNA is TGTGCCAGTGGACAGGGGTTTGGCTACACCTTC. Protein product: CASGQGFGYTF.

The chain has TRBV12-3 or TRBV12-4 and TRBJ1-1; D is perhaps TRBD1 (6 bases). CDR3 length: 13 amino acids. V was shortened by 6 bases and J by 3 bases, with 11 bases between the two germline ends. Here the CDR3 reads CASRQGWDTEAFF. The CDR3 nucleotides are TGTGCCAGCAGGCAGGGGTGGGACACTGAAGCTTTCTTT.

The V gene is TRBV29-1, the J gene TRBJ2-3, with 10 bases identical to TRBD2. V gave up 0 bases and J gave up 10 bases; unmatched junction bases: 13. CDR3 length: 16 amino acids. Germline CDR1 is SQVTM and CDR2 is ANQGSEA. The CDR3 DNA sequence: TGCAGCGTTGAAGATTTCGAGCGGGGGGGCCAGGAACCGCAGTATTTT. Amino acids: CSVEDFERGGQEPQYF.

This clone has just one count. V and J are TRBV4-2 and TRBJ1-2; 7 bases are a match to TRBD1. Trimming at V came to 4 bases and at J to 0 bases, leaving 2 bases not matched to a gene. CDR1 is LGHNA, CDR2 YNFKEQ, per germline. This CDR3 has 14 residues. The CDR3 bases are TGTGCCAGCAGCCCGGGACAGACTAACTATGGCTACACCTTC. As protein: CASSPGQTNYGYTF.

Written as DNA, the CDR3 is TGCAGCGTTGAGGCAGGGATTTATGGCTACACCTTC. Translated: CSVEAGIYGYTF. The chain employs TRBV29-1 and TRBJ1-2; TRBD1 might be the D (5 bases). Trimming shortened V by 3 bases and J by 5 bases, and 10 bases separated the two germline ends. Germline CDR1 is SQVTM and CDR2 is ANQGSEA. This CDR3 has 12 residues.

The chain is built from TRBV2 and TRBJ2-3, with 12 bases matching TRBD2. Germline values: CDR1 SNHLY, CDR2 FYNNEI. After removal of 9 bases from V and 1 base from J, the junction contained 5 bases not matched to a gene. The CDR3 is 15 residues long. The CDR3, as DNA: TGTGCCAGTACCAGACTAGCGGGGGGCACAGATACGCAGTATTTT. Protein sequence: CASTRLAGGTDTQYF.

The CDR3 spells CATSIGTSGAGETQYF. The CDR3 DNA reads TGTGCCACCAGTATCGGGACTAGCGGGGCGGGTGAGACCCAGTACTTC. V gene TRBV15 combines with J gene TRBJ2-5; 13 positions match TRBD2. Germline CDR1 reads LNHNV; CDR2 reads YYDKDF (reference sequence). CDR3 length: 16 amino acids. V trimming: 6 bases; J trimming: 5 bases; junction bases outside the gene matches: 9.

J is TRBJ2-1 and V is TRBV3-1 (or the pseudogene TRBV3-2), with TRBD1 identical over 11 bases. CDR3 length equals 15 residues. V shed 4 bases, J shed 2 bases, and the junction held 1 base outside the gene matches. Germline-derived CDR1 and CDR2 are LGHDT and YNNKEL (reference sequence). The CDR3 nucleotides read TGTGCCAGCAGCCCGGGACAGGGGGCCTACAATGAGCAGTTCTTC. Amino acid sequence: CASSPGQGAYNEQFF.

The rearrangement links TRBV3-1 (or the pseudogene TRBV3-2) to TRBJ2-7; D remains unclear. The ends were cut back, 6 bases at V and 2 bases at J, with 8 bases in the middle. Germline CDR1 reads LGHDT; CDR2 reads YNNKEL (reference sequence). The CDR3 runs 12 residues. This CDR3 is CASSSFTYEQYF. The DNA for the CDR3 is TGTGCCAGCAGTTCCTTTACCTACGAGCAGTACTTC.

This chain's CDR3 is CASSMGGTGTDTQYF. For the CDR3, the DNA is TGTGCCAGTAGTATGGGGGGGACCGGCACAGATACGCAGTATTTT. This chain joins TRBV19 and TRBJ2-3; 7 bases agree with TRBD2. Germline V gene data show CDR1 as LNHDA and CDR2 as SQIVND (reference sequence). With 3 bases clipped from V and 1 base from J, the junction kept 4 bases outside the gene matches. The CDR3 runs to 15 residues.

The chain joins TRBV18 to TRBJ2-1, with TRBD1 matching 7 bases. The germline V gene encodes CDR1 KGHSH and CDR2 LQKENI. Trimming removed 3 bases from V and 7 bases from J; junction bases left unmatched: 9. This CDR3 has 15 amino acids. The CDR3 DNA is TGTGCCAGCTCACCGTCTAGGGGGCAGCAGAATGAGCAGTTCTTC. This gives the protein CASSPSRGQQNEQFF.

This clone was picked up a small number of times. This sequence joins TRBV19 and TRBJ1-5; the D gene is possibly TRBD1 (6 bases). Trimming shortened V by 11 bases and J by 1 base, and 9 bases separated the two germline ends. The CDR3 has 12 residues. Germline V gene data show CDR1 as LNHDA and CDR2 as SQIVND (reference sequence). CDR3 DNA sequence: TGTGCCGGGACACGGAGCAATCAGCCCCAGCATTTT. Translation gives CAGTRSNQPQHF.

The chain couples TRBV6-6 to TRBJ2-6, with 7 bases fitting TRBD1. Losses at the gene ends were 7 bases for V and 0 bases for J; bases not matched to a gene: 12. Germline V gene data show CDR1 as MNHNY and CDR2 as SVGAGI (reference sequence). This CDR3 has 18 amino acids. CDR3 nucleotides: TGTGCCAGCAATCGATACCGGGACAGATCCTCTGGGGCCAACGTCCTGACTTTC. Residues: CASNRYRDRSSGANVLTF.

The V gene is TRBV10-2, the J gene TRBJ2-1; TRBD2 agrees at 14 bases. V shed 0 bases and J 10 bases; nucleotides not matched to a gene: 2. CDR3 size: 15 residues. The germline gives CDR1 WSHSY, CDR2 SAAADI. CDR3 in DNA: TGCGCCAGCAGTGAGTCGACTAGCGGGGGGGGAGAGCAGTTCTTC. Protein sequence: CASSESTSGGGEQFF.

CDR3 in amino acids: CSASLGGVGETQYF. CDR3 DNA sequence: TGCAGTGCTAGTTTGGGGGGAGTGGGGGAGACCCAGTACTTC. The V and J genes are TRBV20-1 and TRBJ2-5; D is possibly TRBD2 (6 bases). V was pared by 3 bases and J by 5 bases, with 16 bases between. Germline assignment: CDR1 DFQATT and CDR2 SNEGSKA (reference sequence). This CDR3 comprises 14 residues.

The CDR3 bases are TGTGCCGTCTCGGGACAGGGTAACACCGGGGAGCTGTTTTTT. It specifies CAVSGQGNTGELFF. The rearrangement joins TRBV10-3 to TRBJ2-2; 9 bases are shared with TRBD1. The CDR3 contains 14 residues. Germline CDR1 and CDR2: ENHRY and SYGVKD. Unmatched junction bases numbered 6, after V lost 11 bases and J lost 2 bases.

The V call is TRBV19, the J call TRBJ2-1; TRBD1 matches at 9 bases. The CDR3 is 15 amino acids. Germline V gene data show CDR1 as LNHDA and CDR2 as SQIVND (reference sequence). The J segment lost 6 bases and the V segment lost 5 bases, leaving 8 bases of the junction unmatched. The CDR3 loop reads CASSPPDRGSNEQFF. In nucleotides, the CDR3 is TGTGCCAGTAGTCCCCCCGACAGGGGGAGCAATGAGCAGTTCTTC.

The CDR3 loop reads CASSAVPGNPNSGANVLTF. CDR3 sequence (DNA): TGTGCCAGCAGTGCCGTTCCAGGGAACCCCAACTCTGGGGCCAACGTCCTGACTTTC. The rearrangement joins TRBV6-1 to TRBJ2-6, with D possibly TRBD1 on 5 matching bases. Trimming stripped 4 bases from V and 0 bases from J, with 19 bases between. CDR3 length: 19 amino acids. CDR1 and CDR2 from the germline V gene are MNHNS and SASEGT.

The chain combines TRBV29-1 with TRBJ1-2; D gene unclear. Germline CDR1 is SQVTM and CDR2 is ANQGSEA. V lost 4 bases and J 5 bases, leaving 8 bases between the germline ends. CDR3 length: 11 residues. The CDR3, as DNA: TGCAGCGTTGCCGGGGATTATGGCTACACCTTC. It translates to CSVAGDYGYTF.

The rearrangement joins TRBV4-1 to TRBJ2-7; perhaps TRBD2 as D (6 bases). The CDR3 runs 13 residues. Per germline, CDR1 MGHRA and CDR2 YSYEKL. V lost 4 bases and J 2 bases, leaving 9 bases between the germline ends. The CDR3 region has the DNA TGCGCCAGCAGCCCCCGGGAGCCCTACGAGCAGTACTTC. The encoded protein is CASSPREPYEQYF.

This rearrangement joins TRBV11-2 to TRBJ1-2, with a possible D match to TRBD1 (5 bases). Germline values: CDR1 SGHAT, CDR2 FQNNGV. Trimming pared 5 bases from V and 5 bases from J, leaving 15 bases between. This CDR3 region has 14 residues. CDR3 residues: CASSDSRAGYGYTF. The CDR3 nucleotides are TGTGCCAGCAGCGACTCTAGGGCAGGGTATGGCTACACCTTC.